What follows are 9 T cell receptor beta chains derived from one specimen sequenced in a study of blood T cell repertoires in COVID-19. Clones were read by immunoSEQ multiplex PCR, and TCRdb kept only the in-frame ones, dropping some. The sample shows about 250,000 clones, around 90% of them seen only once. Sample: peripheral blood. These TCRs come from a man aged 25 to 40 with COVID-19, enrolled during active disease.

The chain uses TRBV10-2 and TRBJ1-5; 9 bases line up with TRBD1. The CDR3 covers 21 residues. Germline V CDR1 and CDR2: WSHSY, SAAADI. The V and J ends lost 4 bases and 3 bases, in that order; junction bases with no gene match: 22. The CDR3 nucleotides read TGCGCCAGCAGTGTCCCTCCGGACAGGGGAAATGTGGGGGGTCTCAATCAGCCCCAGCATTTT. This codes for CASSVPPDRGNVGGLNQPQHF.

The rearrangement joins TRBV29-1 to TRBJ1-1, with TRBD1 matching over 7 bases. CDR1 and CDR2 from the germline V gene are SQVTM and ANQGSEA. The CDR3 spans 14 residues. Trimming cost V 5 bases and J 4 bases; bases outside gene matches: 10. CDR3: CSVRTTGWGTEAFF. For the CDR3, the DNA is TGCAGCGTTCGGACGACAGGGTGGGGCACTGAAGCTTTCTTT.

V is TRBV6-5 and J is TRBJ2-7; 7 bases are shared with TRBD1. This CDR3 is 15 amino acids long. Germline V gene sequence: CDR1 MNHEY, CDR2 SVGAGI. The V gene end was trimmed by 7 bases and the J gene end by 0 bases; junction bases not matched to a gene: 9. The DNA for the CDR3 is TGTGCCAGCATCTTCTCAGACAGGGCCTCCTACGAGCAGTACTTC. Encoded protein: CASIFSDRASYEQYF.

The genes are TRBV5-5 and TRBJ1-3; 8 bases are a match to TRBD1. Germline V gene data show CDR1 as SGHKS and CDR2 as YYEKEE (reference sequence). This CDR3 comprises 16 residues. The ends lost 4 bases at V and 0 bases at J; junction bases unmatched: 6. Written as DNA, the CDR3 is TGTGCCAGCAGCCCCGGGACAGGCTTCTCTGGAAACACCATATATTTT. This gives the protein CASSPGTGFSGNTIYF.

This chain uses TRBV2 with TRBJ2-1; perhaps TRBD2 as D (6 bases). The CDR3 loop spans 13 amino acids. The germline gives CDR1 SNHLY, CDR2 FYNNEI. The V gene lost 4 bases and the J gene lost 9 bases, with 13 bases spanning the gap. The CDR3 protein is CASSGDSWGEQFF. The CDR3, as DNA: TGTGCCAGCAGTGGGGACTCCTGGGGTGAGCAGTTCTTC.

The chain links TRBV2 to TRBJ1-1, with D possibly matching TRBD1 (5 bases). This CDR3 has 13 amino acids. Trimming took 5 bases from V and 5 from J, leaving 12 bases between them. CDR1 SNHLY and CDR2 FYNNEI come from the germline V gene. CDR3 in DNA: TGTGCCAGCAGTCTATCAGGGAGGACTGAAGCTTTCTTT. This gives the protein CASSLSGRTEAFF.

The V gene is TRBV21-1, the J gene TRBJ2-3; the DNA was not compared with TRBD2, the D call given in the table. TRBV21-1 is deemed a pseudogene. The CDR3 contains 18 residues. The CDR3 protein is CASSKETSGGEEGDTQYF. CDR3 DNA sequence: TGTGCCAGCAGCAAAGAAACTAGCGGGGGAGAGGAAGGAGATACGCAGTATTTT.

This clone was observed once. V usage is TRBV3-1 (or the pseudogene TRBV3-2) and J usage is TRBJ2-2, with D perhaps TRBD2 (5 bases). Germline loops: CDR1 LGHDT, CDR2 YNNKEL (reference sequence). This CDR3 has 15 residues. The V and J ends lost 6 bases and 3 bases respectively, with 14 bases between them. The CDR3 bases are TGTGCCAGCAGGCTGAGAGGGCATGACACCGGGGAGCTGTTTTTT. Amino acid sequence: CASRLRGHDTGELFF.

This chain joins TRBV7-3 and TRBJ2-3, with 7 bases aligning to TRBD2. The germline CDR1 and CDR2 sequences are SGHTA and FQGTGA. V lost 0 bases to trimming and J lost 2 bases; unmatched junction nucleotides: 23. The CDR3 contains 22 residues. The CDR3 protein is CASSLTVGRLALAGSNTDTQYF. The DNA for the CDR3 is TGTGCCAGCAGCTTAACGGTTGGAAGACTAGCCCTCGCTGGGTCAAACACAGATACGCAGTATTTT.